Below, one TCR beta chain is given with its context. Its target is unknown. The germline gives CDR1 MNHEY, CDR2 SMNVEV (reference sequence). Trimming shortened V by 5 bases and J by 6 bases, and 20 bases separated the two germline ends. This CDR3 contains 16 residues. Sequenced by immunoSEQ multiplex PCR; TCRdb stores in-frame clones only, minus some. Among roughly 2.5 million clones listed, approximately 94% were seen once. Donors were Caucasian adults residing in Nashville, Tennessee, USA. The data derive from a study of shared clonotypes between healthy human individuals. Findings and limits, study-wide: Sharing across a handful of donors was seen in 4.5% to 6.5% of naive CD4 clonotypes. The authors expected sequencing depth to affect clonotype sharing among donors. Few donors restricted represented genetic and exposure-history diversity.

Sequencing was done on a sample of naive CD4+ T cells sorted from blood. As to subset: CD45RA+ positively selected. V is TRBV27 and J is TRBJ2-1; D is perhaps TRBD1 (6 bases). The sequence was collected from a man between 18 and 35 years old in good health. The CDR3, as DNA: TGTGCCAGCAGTCGGCGACCGGGACATACTATCAATGAGCAGTTCTTC. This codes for CASSRRPGHTINEQFF.